This TCR beta chain was observed in a study of Graves' ophthalmopathy and Graves' hyperthyroidism listed by TCRdb under 2018. At the level of the whole study: Peripheral blood samples were taken at the time of initial diagnosis, before any treatment was given. TCR beta repertoire signatures were used to distinguish Graves' ophthalmopathy from Graves' hyperthyroidism and to predict progression to ophthalmopathy. In total, 120 to 150 blood samples were TCR-sequenced: approximately 42 ophthalmopathy, under 85 hyperthyroidism and some 17 hyperthyroidism-to-ophthalmopathy patients. For training and testing, the 100 or so patients in the discovery cohort were randomly divided in a 7:3 ratio. A discovery set of 90 to 100 patients (43 ophthalmopathy, about 58 stable hyperthyroidism) was enrolled to explore V-J signatures distinguishing ophthalmopathy from hyperthyroidism. In over 5 hyperthyroidism patients, the T-cell repertoire of thyroid tissue was compared with the T-cell repertoire of blood. Following sample collection, hyperthyroidism patients were given methimazole at a starting dose of 30 mg daily, and ophthalmopathy patients were given high-dose intravenous methylprednisolone. For independent validation, a separate cohort was made up of 18 to 20 hyperthyroidism patients plus 17 patients who later progressed from hyperthyroidism to ophthalmopathy. The study at large found these results: Most expanded thyroid clonotypes with frequency above 0.001 were also detected in blood, suggesting blood repertoires may reflect the thyroid immune response. No statistical method was used to set the sample size in advance, and the investigators knew which group each participant was assigned to. In validation, the model predicted ophthalmopathy progression with 55% to 71% sensitivity and 72% to 80% specificity; some twelve predicted patients were CT-confirmed with GO in a median of approximately 6.5 months. The 13-signature model separated ophthalmopathy from stable hyperthyroidism with about 86% sensitivity and around 81% specificity in cross-validation, and 80%/75% in the test set.

Patients with ophthalmopathy had moderately to severely active disease, with a Clinical Activity Score of 3 or more, a NOSPECS grade of 4 or more, and a disease duration of less than 3 months. Anyone with other autoimmune diseases, uncontrolled infections, pregnancy or lactation was excluded from the study. Diagnosis relied on clinical symptoms, serum thyroxine, TRAb, thyroid ultrasound and orbital computed tomography. PBMCs were isolated from approximately 10 ml of fresh peripheral blood by Ficoll-Paque density gradient centrifugation. Total RNA was extracted using Trizol reagent, and RNA quality was checked on an Agilent 2100 Bioanalyzer. Note on this clonotype: Its cognate antigen has yet to be identified. No clone much larger than this one lies a single base away; base qualities are absent.

For repertoire sequencing, TCR beta CDR3 regions were amplified from RNA transcripts. HTBI primers and the Qiagen OneStep RT-PCR kit were used in a first-round RT-PCR, which was followed by a second-round multiplex PCR, size selection and purification. Sequencing of the libraries was carried out on an Illumina HiSeq2000 in paired-end mode with 100 bp reads. The authors' analysis ran thus. Reads were processed with SOAPnuke, discarding reads with adapters, uncalled bases, mean Phred below 15, or no exact constant-primer or identifier match. COPE v1.2.5 was used to merge the high-quality paired reads. Unique nucleotide sequences were defined as clonotypes and aligned to IMGT TRB V, D and J references using MiTCR v1.1. Analysis was restricted to V-J combinations with a frequency above 0.0001, which covered 99.2% of repertoires. For each V-J combination, a TCR clonal expansion and chaos score was defined as the ratio of F50 clonal expansion to chaos observed in the TCRdist matrix. Features were reduced by Welch's t-statistics and random forest to more than 10 V-J combinations, which fed a naive Bayes classifier. Thyroid-blood repertoire similarity was quantified with the Morisita-Horn index. TCRdb ran its own pipeline on the public reads, namely fastp trimming at Q25 and MiXCR clone calling, and kept in-frame beta chains. Every CDR3 protein is listed once, alongside the most common genes and DNA of its rows. The V and J calls were determined by TCRdb, not by the authors. Across this sample there are 200,000 to 250,000 distinct CDR3 sequences, with 20% to 25% seen only once. Around 40% of the sample belongs to the ten largest clones.

Inclusive of the bounding cysteine and phenylalanine, the CDR3 is 16 residues long. Just the 48-base CDR3 DNA is kept, in frame starting at base 1. V and J are truncated by 0 bases and 1 base respectively, leaving an intervening sequence of 12 bases. From the germline V gene (reference sequence), CDR1 is DFQATT and CDR2 is SNEGSKA. This chain joins TRBV20-1 to TRBJ2-2; the D gene is perhaps TRBD2, from 5 matching bases. The sequenced sample was peripheral blood. This clonotype was sampled from a woman between 50 and 59 years old with Graves' ophthalmopathy. Donor details come from another sample of the same person, matched by shared clones. The nucleotide sequence is given as TGCAGTGCTAGAGATTTGAGGGTTGAGAACACCGGGGAGCTGTTTTTT. The resulting protein is CSARDLRVENTGELFF.